Each of the 15 T cell receptor beta chains below was sequenced from the same sample in a study of T-cell reconstitution after alpha-beta-depleted transplantation in children. During its preparation, the TCRbeta library received unique molecular identifiers. MiXCR, run by TCRdb on the PCR reads, gives a single entry per CDR3 protein. The table lists around 530,000 distinct CDR3 sequences, around a third of them singletons. Sample: PBMCs from the stem cell graft donor, taken from the stem cell graft. The receptors derive from a human donor who donated a stem cell graft to a child with aplastic anemia.

This clonotype came up a few times. The gene calls are TRBV7-3 and TRBJ2-1; 11 positions match TRBD2. The CDR3 consists of 18 residues. Germline V gene data show CDR1 as SGHTA and CDR2 as FQGTGA. The V segment lost 5 bases and the J segment 6 bases; nucleotides outside the gene matches: 15. As DNA, the CDR3 is TGTGCCAGCAGCCCAACAGGGGGGGGACTAGCGGCTTCCAATGAGCAGTTCTTC. This gives the protein CASSPTGGGLAASNEQFF.

This chain links TRBV20-1 with TRBJ1-4; D may be TRBD1 (6 bases). The CDR3 loop spans 13 amino acids. Germline assignment: CDR1 DFQATT and CDR2 SNEGSKA (reference sequence). V lost 1 base, J lost 8 bases, and 11 bases lay in between. The CDR3 here is CSARATGGEKLFF. CDR3 nucleotides: TGCAGTGCTAGAGCGACAGGAGGAGAAAAACTGTTTTTT.

The chain is built from TRBV28 and TRBJ1-5; the D gene is possibly TRBD1 (5 bases). Germline CDR1 is MDHEN and CDR2 is SYDVKM. The CDR3 contains 17 residues. Deletions cut 4 bases from V and 7 bases from J, with 23 bases between. The CDR3 reads CASSSPTFGTRGQPQHF. DNA for the CDR3: TGTGCCAGCAGTTCCCCCACCTTCGGGACCCGGGGACAGCCCCAGCATTTT.

This clonotype was detected a few times. This rearrangement joins TRBV29-1 to TRBJ2-1; 14 bases are a match to TRBD2. CDR3 length equals 15 residues. CDR1 is SQVTM, CDR2 ANQGSEA, per germline. V shed 6 bases, J shed 7 bases, and the junction held 8 bases outside the gene matches. CDR3 sequence reads: CSVERTSGRSNEQFF. CDR3 DNA sequence: TGCAGCGTAGAAAGGACTAGCGGGAGGTCAAATGAGCAGTTCTTC.

This chain joins TRBV5-1 and TRBJ2-3, with 7 bases identical to TRBD1. Germline values: CDR1 SGHRS, CDR2 YFSETQ. CDR3 length: 12 amino acids. Trimming took 4 bases from V and 6 from J; bases not matched to a gene: 2. The CDR3 region has the DNA TGCGCCAGCAGCACGGACAGGGATACGCAGTATTTT. It specifies CASSTDRDTQYF.

This chain uses TRBV12-3 or TRBV12-4 with TRBJ1-5; D unresolved. The CDR3 sequence is 13 residues long. Trimming took off 0 bases at V and 8 bases at J, with 8 bases between the two ends. CDR3 amino acids: CASSLAGIKPQHF. CDR3 nucleotide sequence: TGTGCCAGCAGTTTAGCTGGTATCAAGCCCCAGCATTTT.

This clonotype came up a few times. This chain joins TRBV20-1 and TRBJ2-7; 9 bases are a match to TRBD1. From germline, CDR1 is DFQATT and CDR2 SNEGSKA (reference sequence). V was clipped by 2 bases and J by 5 bases; unmatched bases: 13. The CDR3 has 16 amino acids. The CDR3 loop reads CSARPPGTGILDEQYF. CDR3 nucleotide sequence: TGCAGTGCTAGACCCCCGGGGACAGGGATTCTAGACGAGCAGTACTTC.

The chain employs TRBV7-8 and TRBJ2-5, with TRBD2 identical over 8 bases. Trimming at V came to 6 bases and at J to 4 bases, leaving 10 bases not matched to a gene. CDR3 size: 15 residues. CDR1 is SGHVS, CDR2 FQNEAQ, per germline. The CDR3 DNA sequence: TGTGCCAGCAGACACGACCGGGAGGGCCCAGAGACCCAGTACTTC. Residues: CASRHDREGPETQYF.

This clonotype was seen once. The J gene is TRBJ2-3, the V gene TRBV5-1; D is possibly TRBD1 (5 bases). Trimming pared 5 bases from V and 0 bases from J, leaving 7 bases between. Germline CDR1 is SGHRS and CDR2 is YFSETQ. The CDR3 is 13 amino acids. CDR3 in amino acids: CASSTGSTDTQYF. CDR3 nucleotide sequence: TGCGCCAGCAGTACAGGTAGCACAGATACGCAGTATTTT.

The chain is built from TRBV20-1 and TRBJ2-3, with TRBD2 matching 10 bases. This CDR3 comprises 15 residues. CDR1 and CDR2 from the germline V gene are DFQATT and SNEGSKA (reference sequence). V was clipped by 6 bases and J by 4 bases; unmatched bases: 10. Here the CDR3 DNA reads TGCAGTGCCGCTAGGACTAGCGGTGTCCCAGATACGCAGTATTTT. This codes for CSAARTSGVPDTQYF.

This chain connects TRBV5-4 to TRBJ2-5, with 8 bases that match TRBD2. Germline V CDR1 and CDR2: SGHNT, YYREEE (reference sequence). J lost 5 bases, V lost 3 bases, and 6 bases had no gene match. This CDR3 is built from 14 residues. CDR3 nucleotide sequence: TGTGCCAGCAGCTCTTCAGCGGGAGTGGAGACCCAGTACTTC. Encoded protein: CASSSSAGVETQYF.

CDR3 DNA: TGTGCCAGCAGCTTAGGTCCGAGACTAAATTCACCCCTCCACTTT. Protein: CASSLGPRLNSPLHF. The V and J genes are TRBV5-6 and TRBJ1-6; D remains ambiguous. The CDR3 has 15 amino acids. CDR1 is SGHDT and CDR2 is YYEEEE in the germline V gene. Trimming removed 2 bases from V and 7 bases from J, with 13 bases in between.

This clonotype was counted between two and nine times. V usage is TRBV20-1 and J usage is TRBJ2-7; tentative D call: TRBD2 (5 bases). There are 15 residues in the CDR3. The V end was cut by 3 bases, the J end by 2 bases, with 17 bases between. CDR1 and CDR2 from the germline V gene are DFQATT and SNEGSKA (reference sequence). CDR3 region: CSARTLLGGAYEQYF. CDR3 DNA: TGCAGTGCTAGGACGCTACTAGGCGGAGCCTACGAGCAGTACTTC.

This chain connects TRBV11-2 to TRBJ2-5; D is uncertain. This CDR3 is 14 amino acids long. CDR1 SGHAT and CDR2 FQNNGV come from the germline V gene. V lost 4 bases and J 3 bases, leaving 12 bases between the germline ends. The chain's CDR3 is CASSSIMGKETQYF. DNA of the CDR3: TGTGCCAGCAGCTCCATCATGGGGAAAGAGACCCAGTACTTC.

The V gene is TRBV7-6, the J gene TRBJ2-1; 8 bases agree with TRBD2. The CDR3 consists of 16 residues. J gave up 0 bases and V 0 bases, and 1 base lay outside the gene matches. Per the germline V gene, CDR1 is SGHVS and CDR2 is FNYEAQ. The CDR3 DNA is TGTGCCAGCAGCTTAGCTAGCGGGGCCTCCTACAATGAGCAGTTCTTC. Its protein is CASSLASGASYNEQFF.